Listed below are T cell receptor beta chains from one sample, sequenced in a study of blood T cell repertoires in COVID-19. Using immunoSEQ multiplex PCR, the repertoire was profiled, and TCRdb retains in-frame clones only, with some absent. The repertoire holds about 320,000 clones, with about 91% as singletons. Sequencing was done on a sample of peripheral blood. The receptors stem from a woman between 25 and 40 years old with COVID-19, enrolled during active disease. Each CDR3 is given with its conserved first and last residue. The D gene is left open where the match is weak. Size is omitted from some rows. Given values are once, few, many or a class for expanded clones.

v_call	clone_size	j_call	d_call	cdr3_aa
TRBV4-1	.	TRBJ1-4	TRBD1	CASSPGQGPTNEKLFF
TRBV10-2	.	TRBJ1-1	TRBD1	CASSVRDRRAFF
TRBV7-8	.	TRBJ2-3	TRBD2	CASSTSGGTDTQYF
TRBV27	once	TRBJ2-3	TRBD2	CASSFSGGDTDTQYF
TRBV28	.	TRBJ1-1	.	CASSLWGVRTEAFF
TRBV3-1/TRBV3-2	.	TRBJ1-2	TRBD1	CASSHPGGLNYGYTF
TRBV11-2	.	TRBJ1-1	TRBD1	CASSLLTGYRMTEAFF
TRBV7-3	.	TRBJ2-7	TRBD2	CASSLAPGGSYEQYF
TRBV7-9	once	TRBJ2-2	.	CASSLGVAGELFF
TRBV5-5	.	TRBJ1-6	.	CASSFSDSYNSPLHF
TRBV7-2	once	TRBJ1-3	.	CASSLVQGAGNTIYF
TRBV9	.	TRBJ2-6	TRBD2	CASSVGEGSGANVLTF
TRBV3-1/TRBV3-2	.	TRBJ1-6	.	CASSQAPGDLLSPLHF
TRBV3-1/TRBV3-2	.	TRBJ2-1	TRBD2	CASSRQTSGAHNEQFF
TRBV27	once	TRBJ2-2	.	CASSLLNTGELFF
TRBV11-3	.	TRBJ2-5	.	CASSSTANQETQYF
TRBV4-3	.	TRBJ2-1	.	CASSPGVSYNEQFF
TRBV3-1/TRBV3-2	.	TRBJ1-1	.	CASSQGRVSEAFF
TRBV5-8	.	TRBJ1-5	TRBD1	CASSLGTGVGQPQHF
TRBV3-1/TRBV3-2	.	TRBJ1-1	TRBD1	CASSQGLRGRLGWNTEAFF
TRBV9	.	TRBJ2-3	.	CASSASSDSQYF
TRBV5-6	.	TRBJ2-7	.	CASSFGSSYEQYF
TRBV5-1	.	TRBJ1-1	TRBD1	CASSSDGTGAGNTEAFF
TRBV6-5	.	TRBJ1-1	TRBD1	CASSYADRGSDAFF
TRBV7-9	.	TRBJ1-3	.	CASSGREQEGSGNTIYF
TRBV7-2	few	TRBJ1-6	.	CASSLDSSSYNSPLHF
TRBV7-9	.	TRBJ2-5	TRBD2	CASSLGYMGIGGYQETQYF
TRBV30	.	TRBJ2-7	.	CAWSLGLSASYEQYF
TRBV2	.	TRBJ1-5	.	CASRATDLSNQPQHF
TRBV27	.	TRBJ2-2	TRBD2	CASTSSGGWTGELFF
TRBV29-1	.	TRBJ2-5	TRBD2	CSVEDMRESGTEETQYF
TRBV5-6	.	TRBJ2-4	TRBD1	CASSLGQGPNIQYF
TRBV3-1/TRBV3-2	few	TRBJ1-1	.	CASRTGGNTEAFF
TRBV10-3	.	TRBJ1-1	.	CAVLMDFTEAFF
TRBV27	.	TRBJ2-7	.	CASSLGGESYEQYF
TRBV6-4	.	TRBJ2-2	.	CASSETSTGELFF
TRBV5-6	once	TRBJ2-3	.	CASSSSRGWSTDTQYF
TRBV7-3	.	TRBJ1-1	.	CASSPHQGMAMNTEAFF
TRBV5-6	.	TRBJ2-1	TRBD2	CASSLPSGGRDNEQFF
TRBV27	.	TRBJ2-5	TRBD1	CASSFSPPGQGLQQTQYF
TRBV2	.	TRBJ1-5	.	CASRGGFQPQHF
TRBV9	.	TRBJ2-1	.	CASSPGVHSYNEQFF
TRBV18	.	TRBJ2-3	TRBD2	CASSPPSGTTTDTQYF
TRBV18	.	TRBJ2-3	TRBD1	CASSPRQGQDTQYF